Each of the 25 T cell receptor beta chains below was sequenced from the same sample in a study of shared clonotypes between healthy human individuals. Assay used: immunoSEQ multiplex PCR; TCRdb lists only in-frame clones, some missing. Of 100,000 or so clones listed, around half are singletons. Sequenced sample: PBMCs. These receptors were taken from a woman aged 40 to 55 in good health. Some clones in this sample may be carry-over from other donors' samples.

This chain connects TRBV4-1 to TRBJ2-5, with a possible D match to TRBD2 (6 bases). The germline V gene has CDR1 MGHRA and CDR2 YSYEKL. V was clipped by 1 base and J by 1 base, with 16 bases between them. The CDR3 contains 17 residues. CDR3 nucleotide sequence: TGCGCCAGCAGCCAAGCCCGGAGGGCCCCTCTCCAAGAGACCCAGTACTTC. Translating it yields CASSQARRAPLQETQYF.

This clone was picked up many times. The CDR3 DNA sequence: TGTGCCAGCAGCTTAGCTAGCGGCCCGTACAATGAGCAGTTCTTC. It translates to CASSLASGPYNEQFF. This sequence joins TRBV7-6 and TRBJ2-1, with D perhaps TRBD2 (6 bases). This CDR3 is built from 15 residues. The germline V and J ends were trimmed by 0 bases and 4 bases, with 10 bases remaining between them. CDR1 and CDR2 from the germline V gene are SGHVS and FNYEAQ. Using reference TRBV7-6 and TRBJ2-1 for the parts outside the CDR3, the full variable domain is GAGVSQSPRYKVTKRGQDVALRCDPISGHVSLYWYRQALGQGPEFLTYFNYEAQQDKSGLPNDRFSAERPEGSISTLTIQRTEQRDSAMYRCASSLASGPYNEQFFGPGTRLTVL.

V is TRBV5-4 and J is TRBJ2-3; TRBD1 aligns across 8 bases. Germline V gene lookup returns CDR1 SGHNT and CDR2 YYREEE (reference sequence). The CDR3 has 13 amino acids. Trimming cost V 5 bases and J 2 bases; bases outside gene matches: 1. CDR3 DNA: TGTGCCAGCAGGGACAGGGTCACAGATACGCAGTATTTT. It specifies CASRDRVTDTQYF.

Comments on this clone: This CDR3 is missing its conserved last phenylalanine or tryptophan, likely due to a read error. It is unclear where the CDR3 begins or ends on the DNA, so no DNA is shown, and the CDR3 is as TCRdb lists it. This CDR3 is CASSFLRYSPYEQYL. This sequence joins TRBV7-8 and TRBJ2-7; the tabulated D call, TRBD2, remains unverified against the DNA. Including both end residues, the CDR3 is 15 amino acids long. Germline V CDR1 and CDR2: SGHVS, FQNEAQ.

This chain uses TRBV29-1 with TRBJ1-1, with 8 bases identical to TRBD1. Germline lookup yields CDR1 SQVTM and CDR2 ANQGSEA. The CDR3 contains 13 residues. Trimming took 7 bases from V and 0 from J; bases not matched to a gene: 4. CDR3 loop: CSGRQGMNTEAFF. CDR3 sequence (DNA): TGCAGCGGGAGACAGGGGATGAACACTGAAGCTTTCTTT.

The chain recombines TRBV7-8 with TRBJ1-2, with D perhaps matching TRBD1 (5 bases). Germline CDR1 SGHVS, CDR2 FQNEAQ. The CDR3 runs 13 residues. V dropped 1 base and J dropped 7 bases, with 10 bases sitting between them. The CDR3 DNA reads TGTGCCAGCAGCTTAGTCGGGACTAGTGGCTACACCTTC. Protein sequence: CASSLVGTSGYTF.

This clone was recorded at least ten times. The gene calls are TRBV30 and TRBJ2-3, with D possibly being TRBD2 (5 bases). Trimming took 6 bases from V and 6 from J, leaving 19 bases between them. The V gene's germline CDR1 is GTSNPN and CDR2 SVGIG (reference sequence). The CDR3 loop spans 14 amino acids. The CDR3 is CACKSSLTGDTQYF. The CDR3, as DNA: TGTGCCTGCAAATCTAGCTTAACTGGGGATACGCAGTATTTT.

The chain links TRBV5-4 to TRBJ2-5, with D possibly TRBD1 on 6 matching bases. This CDR3 comprises 15 residues. Trimming pared 4 bases from V and 4 bases from J, leaving 17 bases between. Germline CDR1 SGHNT, CDR2 YYREEE (reference sequence). The CDR3 here is CASSRGTSERETQYF. The CDR3 coding sequence is TGTGCCAGCAGCAGGGGGACGTCGGAACGAGAGACCCAGTACTTC.

The chain recombines TRBV9 with TRBJ2-7; tentatively, D is TRBD1 or TRBD2 (5 bases each). Deletions cut 0 bases from V and 5 bases from J, with 15 bases between. CDR1 SGDLS and CDR2 YYNGEE come from the germline V gene. CDR3 size: 15 residues. This chain's CDR3 is CASSVEGSTWDEQYF. The CDR3 DNA reads TGTGCCAGCAGCGTAGAGGGGAGTACGTGGGACGAGCAGTACTTC.

This clone was counted at least ten times. The rearrangement uses TRBV19 and TRBJ1-2; D perhaps matches TRBD1 (6 bases). CDR3 length equals 15 residues. V was pared by 4 bases and J by 4 bases, with 16 bases between. Germline V gene sequence: CDR1 LNHDA, CDR2 SQIVND (reference sequence). The CDR3 DNA reads TGTGCCAGTAGTAGGGGGGTAGGGACAAGCTATGGCTACACCTTC. This gives the protein CASSRGVGTSYGYTF.

Only a few counts were recorded for this clone. The chain employs TRBV7-9 and TRBJ2-5; D may match TRBD1 or TRBD2 (5 bases each). CDR1 is SEHNR and CDR2 is FQNEAQ in the germline V gene (reference sequence). CDR3 length equals 15 residues. V lost 5 bases and J lost 4, with 17 bases in between. Here the CDR3 DNA reads TGTGCCAGCAGCCGAAGGACCGTGGGACGAGAGACCCAGTACTTC. Protein product: CASSRRTVGRETQYF.

The chain couples TRBV28 to TRBJ1-5; 7 positions agree with TRBD1. This CDR3 spans 13 amino acids. Unmatched junction bases numbered 3, after V lost 8 bases and J lost 2 bases. CDR1 and CDR2 (germline): MDHEN, SYDVKM. This CDR3 reads CASYRGGNQPQHF. The DNA for the CDR3 is TGTGCCAGCTACAGGGGTGGCAATCAGCCCCAGCATTTT. The full variable domain, rest sourced from reference TRBV28 and TRBJ1-5, is DVKVTQSSRYLVKRTGEKVFLECVQDMDHENMFWYRQDPGLGLRLIYFSYDVKMKEKGDIPEGYSVSREKKERFSLILESASTNQTSMYLCASYRGGNQPQHFGDGTRLSIL.

A note on this clone: A much larger clone differs by one base, so this may be a read error. The CDR3, as DNA: TGCAGTGCCAAGGACGCACGAGGCTACACCTTC. Translating gives CSAKDARGYTF. This chain uses TRBV20-1 with TRBJ1-2; D is ambiguous. The CDR3 runs to 11 residues. CDR1 is DFQATT, CDR2 SNEGSKA, per germline (reference sequence). The germline V and J ends were trimmed by 6 bases and 8 bases, with 13 bases remaining between them.

This clone was seen only once. A far larger clone differs by one base, so this is likely a read error. This CDR3 fails to terminate in the conserved phenylalanine or tryptophan, so it likely reflects a read error. This rearrangement joins TRBV5-1 to TRBJ2-7, with 13 nucleotides matching TRBD2. This CDR3 is 15 amino acids long. V was pared by 4 bases and J by 2 bases, with 3 bases of the junction left unmatched. Germline lookup yields CDR1 SGHRS and CDR2 YFSETQ. The CDR3 DNA reads TGCGCCAGCAGCACCGGGACTAGCGGGACCTACGAGCAGTACCTC. This translates into CASSTGTSGTYEQYL.

This clone was detected only a few times. This chain links TRBV19 with TRBJ2-7; TRBD2 agrees at 10 bases. The CDR3 has 17 residues. V trimming: 4 bases; J trimming: 2 bases; junction bases outside the gene matches: 11. Germline CDR1 is LNHDA and CDR2 is SQIVND (reference sequence). DNA of the CDR3: TGTGCCAGTAGTAGGGGACTAGCGAGAGTGGAGGCCTACGAGCAGTACTTC. Translation: CASSRGLARVEAYEQYF.

This clone was detected ten times or more. The chain recombines TRBV30 with TRBJ2-1; 11 nucleotides match TRBD2. Germline CDR1 GTSNPN, CDR2 SVGIG (reference sequence). The CDR3 sequence is 17 residues long. With 0 bases clipped from V and 10 bases from J, the junction kept 14 bases outside the gene matches. CDR3 residues: CAWSVYNSGTSGLEQFF. The DNA for the CDR3 is TGTGCCTGGAGTGTATATAATAGTGGGACTAGCGGATTAGAGCAGTTCTTC.

The chain is built from TRBV15 and TRBJ2-6; tentative D call: TRBD2 (6 bases). Trimming took 1 base from V and 0 from J, leaving 13 bases between them. Germline CDR1 and CDR2: LNHNV and YYDKDF (reference sequence). This CDR3 contains 18 residues. CDR3 residues: CATSRASAGGSGANVLTF. The CDR3 DNA reads TGTGCCACCAGCAGAGCTTCGGCCGGGGGCTCTGGGGCCAACGTCCTGACTTTC.

Points on this clone: Possible read error: a much larger clone is one base away. This sample also contains other DNA sequences that code for the same CDR3. CDR3 protein: CASSLSGTVEAFF. The DNA of the CDR3 is TGTGCCAGCAGTTTATCCGGGACAGTTGAAGCTTTCTTC. The rearrangement uses TRBV28 and TRBJ1-1, with 7 bases aligning to TRBD1. This CDR3 is 13 amino acids long. Germline V gene sequence: CDR1 MDHEN, CDR2 SYDVKM.

This clone was seen many times. The genes are TRBV5-1 and TRBJ1-1; D is unclear. The CDR3 length is 11 residues. Trimming removed 5 bases at V and 7 bases at J, with 9 bases between. Germline V gene sequence: CDR1 SGHRS, CDR2 YFSETQ. CDR3 coding DNA: TGCGCCAGCAGGGTGGCAGATGAAGCTTTCTTT. The encoded protein is CASRVADEAFF.

There are many counts of this clone. The chain has TRBV5-5 and TRBJ1-2, with D maybe TRBD1 (5 bases). Germline CDR1 SGHKS, CDR2 YYEKEE (reference sequence). The ends were cut back, 2 bases at V and 2 bases at J, with 19 bases in the middle. CDR3 size: 17 residues. The CDR3 DNA is TGTGCCAGCAGCTTCGTCTACGGGACCAAAGGGAACTATGGCTACACCTTC. Its protein product is CASSFVYGTKGNYGYTF.

This chain connects TRBV6-4 to TRBJ2-2; D is undetermined. The CDR3 spans 13 residues. Between the trimmed V and J ends, which lost 9 bases and 3 bases, there was a span of 11 bases. Per germline, CDR1 MRHNA and CDR2 SNTAGT. The CDR3 DNA reads TGTGCCAGTCTAAATCAACACACCGGGGAGCTGTTTTTT. Protein: CASLNQHTGELFF.

The CDR3 spells CASSSGADTQYF. The CDR3 DNA reads TGTGCCAGCTCGTCAGGAGCAGATACGCAGTATTTT. The chain is built from TRBV18 and TRBJ2-3; D is unresolved. The CDR3 has 12 residues. CDR1 is KGHSH and CDR2 is LQKENI in the germline V gene. Trimming cost V 6 bases and J 4 bases, with 8 bases left between them.

The table lists this clone with many counts. The CDR3 DNA is TGTGCCAGCAGTGAATCAGGGACCTACCCGAGAGGGCAGTACTTC. It codes for CASSESGTYPRGQYF. The J gene is TRBJ2-7, the V gene TRBV25-1, with D possibly being TRBD1 or TRBD2 (5 bases each). There are 15 residues in the CDR3. Germline CDR1 MGHDK, CDR2 SYGVNS. The V gene lost 1 base and the J gene lost 9 bases, with 19 bases spanning the gap.

This clone was seen more than once but under ten times. J is TRBJ1-1 and V is TRBV10-3; D remains ambiguous. The CDR3 has 12 residues. Trimming cost V 4 bases and J 4 bases, with 7 bases left between them. CDR1 is ENHRY and CDR2 is SYGVKD in the germline V gene. CDR3 in DNA: TGTGCCATCAGTGGAGCGGCCACTGAAGCTTTCTTT. Translation: CAISGAATEAFF.

V usage is TRBV18 and J usage is TRBJ2-7; D unclear. V was clipped by 0 bases and J by 2 bases, with 11 bases between them. The germline V gene encodes CDR1 KGHSH and CDR2 LQKENI. The CDR3 is made up of 15 amino acids. Written as DNA, the CDR3 is TGTGCCAGCTCACCACCCCGAGATGGCCCCTACGAGCAGTACTTC. It codes for CASSPPRDGPYEQYF.